This T cell receptor beta chain was sequenced during a study of OX40 agonist ivuxolimab in advanced cancers. The V segment lost 6 bases and the J segment 3 bases; nucleotides outside the gene matches: 22. CDR1 is ENHRY, CDR2 SYGVKD, per germline. The CDR3 extends over 21 amino acids. Repertoires were generated with immunoSEQ multiplex PCR, while TCRdb's copy carries only in-frame clones and drops some. The sample contains 30,000 to 40,000 clones, approximately 90% of which appear only once. This TCR was sampled from an adult with an advanced solid tumor such as melanoma, head and neck, liver or kidney cancer. V and J are TRBV10-3 and TRBJ2-3; TRBD2 matches at 12 bases. The material was CD4+ or CD8+ T cells sorted from blood, obtained in a trial of the OX40 agonist ivuxolimab. The DNA for the CDR3 is TGTGCCATCAGATCAATGAGTACTGGGACTAGCGGGCGAATCGGTACAGATACGCAGTATTTT. Its translation: CAIRSMSTGTSGRIGTDTQYF.